This TCR beta chain was profiled in a study of CD8 T cells in ankylosing spondylitis (TCRdb year 2017). About the study as a whole: The study profiled T cell receptor beta repertoires in healthy donors and ankylosing spondylitis patients to find disease-linked TCR variants. In total, the full study cohort was made up of some 110 healthy donors and roughly 27 ankylosing spondylitis patients. Samples of peripheral blood were taken, and for ankylosing spondylitis patients, synovial fluid was collected as well. The paper as a whole reports these results and caveats: According to the report, matched synovial fluid samples from ankylosing spondylitis patients were significantly enriched for the disease-linked clones. Some motif variants were previously reported in synovial fluid and blood of reactive arthritis patients, suggesting common disease-initiation mechanisms. Blood from ankylosing spondylitis patients appeared to be characterized by a TCR beta motif composed of roughly 8 highly homologous amino acid variants. The disease-linked clones showed a CD8+ phenotype and occurred at relatively low frequencies in peripheral blood.

This clonotype showed up just a few times. Its antigen is still unknown. Base qualities are missing; no much larger clone stands one base away. The run used an Illumina HiSeq 2500. TCR beta libraries were prepared by quantitative 5'-RACE with molecular barcodes. The original pipeline was this. A new computational method, built on a probabilistic model of VDJ rearrangement, was used to identify disease-linked TCR variants. Using fastp trimming at Q25 and MiXCR clonotype assembly, TCRdb reanalyzed the public sequencing data and kept in-frame beta chains. A single entry per CDR3 protein holds the most common genes and DNA from its merged rows. It is TCRdb's table, rather than the study itself, that gives the V and J calls and clone size. The sample has nearly 350,000 distinct CDR3 sequences on record, roughly 15% of them singletons. About 1% of the sample is taken by the ten largest. Source material: blood, either unsorted or a sorted T cell fraction (not recorded which). This sequence was found in a male donor with ankylosing spondylitis or in good health (not recorded which).

The CDR3 in this case is CATSRDAGALVYNEQFF. The DNA is as follows: TGTGCCACCAGCAGAGATGCGGGAGCACTGGTATACAATGAGCAGTTCTTC. The chain links TRBV15 with TRBJ2-1; TRBD2 agrees with 7 junctional bases. Based on the germline V gene (reference sequence), the CDR1 and CDR2 sequences are LNHNV and YYDKDF. The cysteine opens and the phenylalanine closes a CDR3 of 17 amino acids. The retained sequence is limited to the CDR3, 51 bases, with the frame set at the first base. Ends trimmed: V by 0 bases, J by 4 bases; bases unmatched to a gene: 9.